This T cell receptor (beta chain) was sequenced during a study of T cells in Graves' hyperthyroidism and ophthalmopathy. Study-level results: In the blood, most expanded thyroid clonotypes above 0.001 appeared as well.

It was uncontrolled infection, other autoimmune disease, pregnancy or lactation that excluded patients. Thyroid ultrasound, orbital computed tomography, clinical symptoms, and serum thyroxine and TRAb underpinned diagnoses. Source material for PBMCs was more than 7.5 ml fresh peripheral blood. The sample holds many counts of this clonotype. Its antigen is currently unknown. Per the germline V gene, CDR1 is KGHSH and CDR2 is LQKENI. CDR3 size: 14 residues. Trimming removed 0 bases from V and 0 bases from J, with 5 bases in between. The investigators amplified TCR beta CDR3 regions from RNA transcripts. The HTBI set primed first-round TCR CDR3 RT-PCR. Using its own MiXCR run on the multiplex PCR reads, TCRdb lists one record per CDR3 protein. Of 550,000 to 600,000 distinct CDR3 sequences in the sample, 14% were seen once.

The sample consisted of blood. V usage is TRBV18 and J usage is TRBJ2-5; D uncertain. This clonotype originated in a woman aged 18-29 years with Graves' ophthalmopathy. The CDR3 DNA reads TGTGCCAGCTCACCACCTATGGACCAAGAGACCCAGTACTTC. Translated, it gives CASSPPMDQETQYF.